This T cell receptor (beta chain) originates from a study of cytomegalovirus exposure and HLA in healthy donors. Concerning this clone: The target antigen is unknown.

PCR employed 60 Vbeta and 13 Jbeta primers. Only in-frame clones appear in the TCRdb table, and some are missing; sequencing was by immunoSEQ multiplex PCR. The table lists under 150,000 clones, more than 60% of them singletons. Germline CDR1 SGHTA, CDR2 FQGNSA. With V trimmed by 5 bases and J by 2 bases, 7 bases remained unmatched. The CDR3 sequence is 15 residues long. Overall study results and limits: A later look showed TCR association rates differing by HLA locus, highest for DRB1 and lowest for HLA-C.

This TCR was sampled from a woman aged 45-59 years in good health and CMV-seropositive. The gene calls are TRBV7-2 and TRBJ2-7; 9 nucleotides align to TRBD1. Sequencing input: PBMCs. CDR3 residues: CASSKRTGVPYEQYF. CDR3 bases: TGTGCCAGCAGCAAACGGACAGGGGTACCCTACGAGCAGTACTTC.